This T cell receptor beta chain stems from a study of cytomegalovirus exposure and HLA in healthy donors. With regard to this clone: What it recognizes is unknown.

Trimming took 9 bases from V and 7 from J; bases not matched to a gene: 5. CDR1 and CDR2 from the germline V gene are LNHDA and SQIVND (reference sequence). The CDR3 contains 12 residues. The study, taken as a whole, reports: Reported findings show TCR beta sequences accurately forecast HLA-A and HLA-B alleles in most subjects.

The PCR was carried out with 60 Vbeta primers and 13 Jbeta primers. Some clones are missing from TCRdb's copy, which holds only in-frame ones; the method was immunoSEQ multiplex PCR. This sample has 100,000 to 150,000 clones, with about three quarters found just once. The chain recombines TRBV19 with TRBJ1-4, with 7 nucleotides matching TRBD1. This TCR was sampled from a woman aged 60-70 years in good health and CMV-seropositive. The sequencing sample was made of PBMCs. Here the CDR3 DNA reads TGTGCCAGACACAGGGGAGGTGAAAAACTGTTTTTT. It codes for CARHRGGEKLFF.